This T cell receptor beta chain comes out of a study of identical twins. The study, taken as a whole, reports: Analyses of zero insertions could, in part, be confounded by invariant MAIT and iNKT cells.

TCRdb ran MiXCR on the 5' RACE reads and lists one entry per CDR3 protein. This sample has approximately 550,000 distinct CDR3 sequences, with approximately 20% found just once. Note on this clonotype: Its antigen is currently unknown.

Germline assignment: CDR1 MNHEY and CDR2 SMNVEV (reference sequence). There are 14 residues in the CDR3. After removal of 5 bases from V and 5 bases from J, the junction contained 8 bases not matched to a gene. These sequences were also reported in another study, on yellow fever vaccine responses in identical twins.

This sequence originates from a woman in her late teens or twenties in good health. The specimen was CD4+ T cells sorted from blood. This chain links TRBV27 with TRBJ2-5; TRBD1 aligns across 7 bases. CDR3 region: CASSHRGRGETQYF. CDR3 nucleotides: TGTGCCAGCAGTCATAGGGGGCGCGGGGAGACCCAGTACTTC.